This record covers a single T cell receptor (beta chain). Some clones are missing from TCRdb's copy, which holds only in-frame ones; the method was immunoSEQ multiplex PCR. This sample has under 150,000 clones, with 88% found just once. The source of the sample is a study of blood T cell repertoires in COVID-19. Looking at the study overall: Collection of acute and convalescent COVID-19 samples took place in the United States, Italy and Spain. The cDNA or gDNA used as material had been derived from T cells, B-cell-depleted T cells, or PBMCs.

This TCR was sampled from a human donor in a cohort sampled during active COVID-19. The source material was peripheral blood.

The CDR3 loop reads CASRLAGGTNYGYTF. The CDR3 DNA follows: TGTGCAAGTCGCTTAGCGGGAGGGACTAACTATGGCTACACCTTC. This chain uses TRBV12-2 with TRBJ1-2. TRBV12-2 is deemed a pseudogene. The CDR3 spans 15 residues.